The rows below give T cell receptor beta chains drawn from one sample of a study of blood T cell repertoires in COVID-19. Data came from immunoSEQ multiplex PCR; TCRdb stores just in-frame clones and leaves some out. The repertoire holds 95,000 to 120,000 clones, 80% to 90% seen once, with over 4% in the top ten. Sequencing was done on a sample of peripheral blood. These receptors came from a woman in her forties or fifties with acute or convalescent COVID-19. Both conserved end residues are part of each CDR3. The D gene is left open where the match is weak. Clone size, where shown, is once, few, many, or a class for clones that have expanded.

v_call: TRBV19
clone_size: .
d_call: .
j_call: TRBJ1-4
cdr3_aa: CASSIQGYNEKLFF
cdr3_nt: TGTGCCAGTAGTATACAGGGCTATAATGAAAAACTGTTTTTT

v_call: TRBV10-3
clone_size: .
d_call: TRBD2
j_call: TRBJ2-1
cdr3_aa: CAISGFSPGTSGVEQFF
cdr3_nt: TGTGCCATCAGTGGATTTAGCCCCGGGACTAGCGGCGTTGAGCAGTTCTTC

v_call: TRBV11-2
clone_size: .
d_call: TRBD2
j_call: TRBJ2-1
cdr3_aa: CASSYSAGGWDNEQFF
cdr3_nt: TGTGCCAGCAGTTATTCAGCGGGGGGATGGGACAATGAGCAGTTCTTC

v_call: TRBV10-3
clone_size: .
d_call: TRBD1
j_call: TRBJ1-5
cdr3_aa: CAISERHRGTPGNQPQHF
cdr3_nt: TGTGCCATCAGTGAGCGTCACAGGGGGACTCCGGGAAATCAGCCCCAGCATTTT

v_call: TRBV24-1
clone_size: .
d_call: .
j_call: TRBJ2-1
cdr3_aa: CATKSPGAGEQFF
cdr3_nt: TGTGCCACCAAATCCCCAGGCGCCGGTGAGCAGTTCTTC

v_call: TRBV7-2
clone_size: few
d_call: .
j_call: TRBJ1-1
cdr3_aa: CASSLSMVAEAFF
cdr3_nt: TGTGCCAGCAGCTTAAGTATGGTAGCTGAAGCTTTCTTT

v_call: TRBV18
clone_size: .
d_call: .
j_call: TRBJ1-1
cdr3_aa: CASSPRSGATEAFF
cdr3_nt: TGTGCCAGCTCACCACGGTCAGGGGCCACTGAAGCTTTCTTT

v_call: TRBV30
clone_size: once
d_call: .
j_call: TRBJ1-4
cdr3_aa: CAWRQGYATNEKLFF
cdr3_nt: TGTGCCTGGAGACAGGGCTACGCAACTAATGAAAAACTGTTTTTT

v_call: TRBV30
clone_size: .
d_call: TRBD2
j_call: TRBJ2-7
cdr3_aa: CAWARGSGKYEQYF
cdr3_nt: TGTGCCTGGGCCCGTGGTAGCGGGAAATACGAGCAGTACTTC

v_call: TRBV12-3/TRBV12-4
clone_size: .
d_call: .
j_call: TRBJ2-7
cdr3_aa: CASSLGNYEQYF
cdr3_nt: TGTGCCAGCAGTTTAGGTAACTACGAGCAGTACTTC

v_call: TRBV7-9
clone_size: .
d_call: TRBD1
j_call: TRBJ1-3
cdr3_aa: CASSSTRDSKSILRNTIYF
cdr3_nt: TGTGCCAGCAGCTCCACTCGGGACAGTAAATCGATTTTGAGGAACACCATATATTTT

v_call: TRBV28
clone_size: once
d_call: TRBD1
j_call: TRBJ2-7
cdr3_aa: CASSFHRGVSEQYF
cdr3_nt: TGTGCCAGCAGTTTTCACAGGGGTGTATCGGAGCAGTACTTC

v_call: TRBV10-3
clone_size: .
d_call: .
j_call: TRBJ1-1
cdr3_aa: CAIRTGGENTEAFF
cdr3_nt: TGTGCCATCAGGACCGGAGGGGAGAACACTGAAGCTTTCTTT

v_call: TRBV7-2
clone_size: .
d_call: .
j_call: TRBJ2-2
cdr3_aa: CASSLWPQSKGELFF
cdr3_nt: TGTGCCAGCAGCTTATGGCCACAGAGCAAGGGGGAGCTGTTTTTT

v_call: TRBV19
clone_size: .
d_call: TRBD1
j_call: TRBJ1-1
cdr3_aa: CASRGTGLSTEAFF
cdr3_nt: TGTGCCAGTAGGGGGACAGGGTTAAGTACTGAAGCTTTCTTT

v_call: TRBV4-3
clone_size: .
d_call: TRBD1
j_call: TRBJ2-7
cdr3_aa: CASSQDLRQGSEQYF
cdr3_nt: TGCGCCAGCAGCCAAGATCTGAGACAGGGTTCCGAGCAGTACTTC

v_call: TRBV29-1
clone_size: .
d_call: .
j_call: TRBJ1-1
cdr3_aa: CSVEGRMNTEAFF
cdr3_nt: TGCAGCGTTGAGGGCAGGATGAACACTGAAGCTTTCTTT

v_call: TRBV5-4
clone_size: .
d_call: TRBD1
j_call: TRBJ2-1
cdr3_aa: CASSQDRGIISSSNEQFF
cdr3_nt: TGTGCCAGCAGCCAGGACAGGGGGATCATTTCTTCGAGCAATGAGCAGTTCTTC

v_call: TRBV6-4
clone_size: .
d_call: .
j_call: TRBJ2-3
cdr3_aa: CASSEAGRSTDTQYF
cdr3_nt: TGTGCCAGCAGTGAGGCGGGAAGGAGCACAGATACGCAGTATTTT